Each of the 23 T cell receptor beta chains below was sequenced from the same sample in a study of T cell responses to AZD1222 COVID-19 vaccine. Profiled with immunoSEQ multiplex PCR; TCRdb holds only in-frame clones, not every one. The sample holds approximately 110,000 clones; roughly 90% are singletons and the top ten take under 5%. The specimen comprised peripheral blood, sampled on day 0 of AZD1222 vaccination. The source is an adult in good health.

The chain uses TRBV7-9 and TRBJ1-2; the D is unclear. Germline lookup yields CDR1 SEHNR and CDR2 FQNEAQ (reference sequence). V lost 1 base to trimming and J lost 7 bases, with 13 bases between them. CDR3 length: 14 amino acids. DNA of the CDR3: TGTGCCAGCAGCTTAGATGGTGGGCGGCTTGGCTACACCTTC. Residues: CASSLDGGRLGYTF.

V gene TRBV12-3 or TRBV12-4 combines with J gene TRBJ2-7; D is undetermined. With 6 bases removed from V and 1 base from J, the gap between germline ends came to 7 bases. The CDR3 contains 12 residues. CDR3 protein: CASRSESYEQYF. In nucleotides, the CDR3 is TGTGCCAGCAGATCGGAGTCCTACGAGCAGTACTTC.

The chain has TRBV10-2 and TRBJ2-7, with TRBD2 identical over 8 bases. CDR1 WSHSY and CDR2 SAAADI come from the germline V gene. The CDR3 spans 15 residues. V lost 0 bases, J lost 6 bases, and 7 bases stayed unmatched. The CDR3 protein is CASSESPGGPGEQYF. The CDR3 coding sequence is TGCGCCAGCAGTGAGTCTCCGGGGGGGCCCGGCGAGCAGTACTTC.

The chain employs TRBV19 and TRBJ2-7; TRBD2 aligns across 10 bases. The CDR3 totals 15 residues. The germline V gene has CDR1 LNHDA and CDR2 SQIVND (reference sequence). The J segment lost 6 bases and the V segment lost 5 bases, leaving 10 bases of the junction unmatched. This CDR3 is CASSPIAGGSLEQYF. CDR3 bases: TGTGCCAGTAGTCCGATAGCGGGGGGCTCCCTCGAGCAGTACTTC.

This clone showed up just once. The V call is TRBV7-8, the J call TRBJ1-3, with unresolved D. This CDR3 spans 15 amino acids. Germline V lookup: CDR1 SGHVS, CDR2 FQNEAQ. V was clipped by 5 bases and J by 0 bases, with 11 bases between them. CDR3 in DNA: TGTGCCAGCAGCCCACTTATATTCTCTGGAAACACCATATATTTT. Translating it yields CASSPLIFSGNTIYF.

The chain recombines TRBV9 with TRBJ1-3; possible D gene TRBD1, 6 bases. The V and J ends lost 1 base and 2 bases respectively, with 13 bases between them. This CDR3 is 16 amino acids long. Germline V gives CDR1 SGDLS, CDR2 YYNGEE. In DNA, the CDR3 is TGTGCCAGCAGCGTACAGGGGACTCAGGCTGGAAACACCATATATTTT. Its translation is CASSVQGTQAGNTIYF.

This chain joins TRBV2 and TRBJ2-2, with 7 bases fitting TRBD1. Germline CDR1 reads SNHLY; CDR2 reads FYNNEI. This CDR3 is built from 15 residues. The V and J ends lost 4 bases and 2 bases, in that order; junction bases with no gene match: 4. CDR3 nucleotide sequence: TGTGCCAGCAGTGGGCCAGGGGGAAACACCGGGGAGCTGTTTTTT. Amino acid sequence: CASSGPGGNTGELFF. Supplemented by reference TRBV2 and TRBJ2-2, the full variable domain reads EPEVTQTPSHQVTQMGQEVILRCVPISNHLYFYWYRQILGQKVEFLVSFYNNEISEKSEIFDDQFSVERPDGSNFTLKIRSTKLEDSAMYFCASSGPGGNTGELFFGEGSRLTVL.

The chain couples TRBV6-2 or TRBV6-3 to TRBJ2-7; perhaps TRBD2 as D (5 bases). Germline loops: CDR1 MNHEY, CDR2 SVGEGT. The germline V and J ends were trimmed by 0 bases and 12 bases, with 18 bases remaining between them. The CDR3 spans 14 residues. The CDR3 nucleotides are TGTGCCAGCAGTTACTCGTCAGGTACTAGTGAACGGTACTTC. This encodes CASSYSSGTSERYF.

The chain uses TRBV4-3 and TRBJ2-5, with TRBD2 matching 8 bases. The CDR3 has 17 residues. Trimming at V came to 1 base and at J to 2 bases, leaving 9 bases not matched to a gene. Germline V lookup: CDR1 LGHNA, CDR2 YSLEER. The CDR3 loop is CASSQGSGRARQETQYF. CDR3 DNA sequence: TGCGCCAGCAGCCAAGGGTCCGGGAGGGCCCGACAAGAGACCCAGTACTTC.

The rearrangement links TRBV5-1 to TRBJ2-5, with a tentative D call TRBD2 (8 bases). The CDR3 sequence is 17 residues long. Germline V CDR1 and CDR2: SGHRS, YFSETQ. V lost 6 bases and J 5 bases, leaving 26 bases between the germline ends. For the CDR3, the DNA is TGCGCCAGCACACCCACCCCTTCGGCGGGGGGACAGGAGACCCAGTACTTC. Translated, it gives CASTPTPSAGGQETQYF.

The chain uses TRBV9 and TRBJ2-7; 9 bases match TRBD2. From germline, CDR1 is SGDLS and CDR2 YYNGEE. The V gene end was trimmed by 4 bases and the J gene end by 12 bases; junction bases not matched to a gene: 26. The CDR3 covers 18 residues. CDR3 coding DNA: TGTGCCAGCAGCCCCGGGGAGGGGCGGGGGGGCAGTTTAAGAGATCTGTACTTC. Protein sequence: CASSPGEGRGGSLRDLYF.

The V call is TRBV28, the J call TRBJ1-1; D gene unclear. CDR1 and CDR2 (germline): MDHEN, SYDVKM. The CDR3 length is 12 residues. Trimming removed 4 bases at V and 3 bases at J, with 6 bases between. The CDR3 DNA follows: TGTGCCAGCAGTTCCCCCTACACTGAAGCTTTCTTT. Its protein product is CASSSPYTEAFF.

This chain joins TRBV2 and TRBJ2-3; TRBD2 is a possible D gene (6 bases). The germline V gene encodes CDR1 SNHLY and CDR2 FYNNEI. Trimming pared 6 bases from V and 4 bases from J, leaving 20 bases between. CDR3 size: 16 residues. CDR3 amino acids: CASSSWGVRVSDTQYF. CDR3 nucleotides: TGTGCCAGCAGCAGCTGGGGGGTGAGGGTGTCAGATACGCAGTATTTT.

This chain connects TRBV5-4 to TRBJ1-1; D unresolved. The V and J ends lost 3 bases and 0 bases respectively, with 9 bases between them. The CDR3 is 14 amino acids. Germline CDR1 SGHNT, CDR2 YYREEE (reference sequence). The CDR3 nucleotides read TGTGCCAGCAGCTCCCCCAACATGAACACTGAAGCTTTCTTT. This encodes CASSSPNMNTEAFF.

The chain is built from TRBV11-2 and TRBJ1-6, with 9 nucleotides matching TRBD1. Per germline, CDR1 SGHAT and CDR2 FQNNGV. CDR3 size: 15 residues. V was pared by 5 bases and J by 9 bases, with 8 bases of the junction left unmatched. The CDR3 loop reads CASSLGTGYASPLHF. CDR3 sequence (DNA): TGTGCCAGCAGCCTCGGGACAGGGTACGCTTCACCCCTCCACTTT.

There are a few counts of this clone. The chain recombines TRBV11-2 with TRBJ1-5; the D is unclear. Per the germline V gene, CDR1 is SGHAT and CDR2 is FQNNGV. Between the trimmed V and J ends, which lost 5 bases and 5 bases, there was a span of 10 bases. This CDR3 is built from 13 residues. CDR3 sequence reads: CASSRSIYQPQHF. In DNA form, the CDR3 reads TGTGCCAGCAGCCGATCGATTTATCAGCCCCAGCATTTT.

J is TRBJ1-1 and V is TRBV7-9; D gene ambiguous. Between the trimmed V and J ends, which lost 0 bases and 10 bases, there was a span of 6 bases. The CDR3 length is 11 residues. Looked up from germline, CDR1 is SEHNR and CDR2 is FQNEAQ (reference sequence). The DNA of the CDR3 is TGTGCCAGCAGCTTAGCGGCAGTAGCTTTCTTT. Its protein is CASSLAAVAFF.

CDR3 loop: CASSLESGPPQHF. Written as DNA, the CDR3 is TGCGCCAGCAGCTTGGAATCCGGTCCGCCCCAGCATTTT. This sequence joins TRBV5-1 and TRBJ1-5; D call uncertain. CDR1 is SGHRS, CDR2 YFSETQ, per germline. This CDR3 has 13 residues. Trimming cost V 0 bases and J 9 bases, with 10 bases left between them.

The chain employs TRBV7-9 and TRBJ2-7; no firm D call. The CDR3 has 11 residues. The V end lost 2 bases, the J end lost 5 bases, and 4 bases lay between the germline ends. Germline V lookup: CDR1 SEHNR, CDR2 FQNEAQ (reference sequence). The CDR3 region has the DNA TGTGCCAGCAGCTTAAGGGACGAGCAGTACTTC. This codes for CASSLRDEQYF.

The genes are TRBV24-1 and TRBJ2-1, with 9 bases identical to TRBD2. The CDR3 has 16 amino acids. Germline V lookup: CDR1 KGHDR, CDR2 SFDVKD. The V gene end was trimmed by 4 bases and the J gene end by 1 base; junction bases not matched to a gene: 4. The CDR3 sequence: CATSDPTSGSYNEQFF. CDR3 DNA: TGTGCCACCAGTGACCCGACTAGCGGATCCTACAATGAGCAGTTCTTC.

In this sample, this clone turned up once. J is TRBJ1-5 and V is TRBV15; TRBD1 agrees at 11 bases. The trim removed 5 bases at V and 5 bases at J, leaving 8 bases unmatched. CDR3 length equals 16 residues. Looked up from germline, CDR1 is LNHNV and CDR2 is YYDKDF (reference sequence). CDR3 region: CATSGWTGGADQPQHF. The CDR3 DNA is TGTGCCACCAGCGGATGGACAGGGGGCGCCGATCAGCCCCAGCATTTT.

This chain joins TRBV7-9 and TRBJ2-6, with D unclear. V was clipped by 2 bases and J by 2 bases, with 7 bases between them. This CDR3 is 15 amino acids long. Germline CDR1 reads SEHNR; CDR2 reads FQNEAQ (reference sequence). The CDR3, as DNA: TGTGCCAGCAGCTTATCCGCCGCTGGGGCCAACGTCCTGACTTTC. This codes for CASSLSAAGANVLTF. The full variable domain, completed using reference TRBV7-9 and TRBJ2-6, is DTGVSQNPRHKITKRGQNVTFRCDPISEHNRLYWYRQTLGQGPEFLTYFQNEAQLEKSRLLSDRFSAERPKGSFSTLEIQRTEQGDSAMYLCASSLSAAGANVLTFGAGSRLTVL.

The chain uses TRBV4-2 and TRBJ2-3, with unresolved D. Germline V gene data show CDR1 as LGHNA and CDR2 as YNFKEQ. The CDR3 contains 16 residues. The germline V and J ends were trimmed by 1 base and 1 base, with 12 bases remaining between them. Written as DNA, the CDR3 is TGTGCCAGCAGCCAAGTCACGGGTGGGGGCACAGATACGCAGTATTTT. It translates to CASSQVTGGGTDTQYF.